The clone carrying this T cell receptor beta chain was seen at least ten times. The germline V and J ends were trimmed by 6 bases and 1 base, with 9 bases remaining between them. Germline V gives CDR1 MNHEY, CDR2 SVGAGI. This CDR3 has 13 amino acids. TCRdb recomputed calls from the RT-PCR reads with MiXCR, one row per CDR3 protein. The sample yields about 680,000 distinct CDR3 sequences, approximately 14% seen once. The sample was memory CD4+ T cells from blood. The source of this sequence is a female donor in good health, serving as a healthy control. V usage is TRBV6-5 and J usage is TRBJ1-1; D is uncertain. CDR3 protein: CASSSPRNTEAFF. Here the CDR3 DNA reads TGTGCCAGCAGCTCTCCCAGGAACACTGAAGCTTTCTTT.